This T cell receptor beta chain originates from a study of blood T cell repertoires in COVID-19. Study context: Specimens from acute and convalescent COVID-19 originated in the United States, Italy and Spain.

Germline V lookup: CDR1 SGHNT, CDR2 YENEEA. The trim removed 5 bases at V and 4 bases at J, leaving 10 bases unmatched. The CDR3 covers 16 residues. The protocol was immunoSEQ multiplex PCR, while the TCRdb copy is restricted to in-frame clones and leaves out a portion. The sample gives fewer than 250,000 clones, under 90% of which show up once; 5.5% to 8.5% is in the top ten. This chain joins TRBV11-3 and TRBJ2-1, with 8 bases identical to TRBD2. The sequencing input was peripheral blood. This receptor was obtained from a man aged 60 to 75 with acute or convalescent COVID-19. The CDR3 DNA reads as TGTGCCAGCAGCCCGGGGGGGAGCGGGGCTTACAATGAGCAGTTCTTC. This translates into CASSPGGSGAYNEQFF. Based on the CDR3 plus reference TRBV11-3 and TRBJ2-1, the full variable domain is EAGVVQSPRYKIIEKKQPVAFWCNPISGHNTLYWYLQNLGQGPELLIRYENEEAVDDSQLPKDRFSAERLKGVDSTLKIQPAELGDSAVYLCASSPGGSGAYNEQFFGPGTRLTVL.